The sequence of this T cell receptor beta chain was determined in a study of OX40 agonist ivuxolimab in advanced cancers. Study information: Dose-escalation patients were diagnosed with hepatocellular carcinoma, melanoma, renal cell cancer or head and neck cancer. Previous treatment with anti-PD-1, anti-PD-L1 or anti-CTLA-4 therapy was allowed; approximately 40% had received some. Findings of the study overall: Some of the lowest clonal expansion was seen in partial responders at 0.1-3.0 mg/kg.

Produced via immunoSEQ multiplex PCR; TCRdb's table is partial and in-frame only. Of about 70,000 clones in the sample, roughly 89% were seen once. This clone appeared a few times. Its antigen is not known. The CDR3 totals 18 residues. Germline trimming cut 4 bases from V and 4 bases from J; bases unmatched to any gene: 13. The germline V gene has CDR1 MNHNS and CDR2 SASEGT. Autoimmune disease history or systemic immunosuppression led to patient exclusion. The origin of this receptor is an adult with an advanced solid tumor such as melanoma, head and neck, liver or kidney cancer. V is TRBV6-1 and J is TRBJ1-2; TRBD1 agrees at 12 bases. Specimen: CD4+ or CD8+ T cells sorted from blood, collected in a trial of the OX40 agonist ivuxolimab. The CDR3 is CASSAKGTGGAGIYGYTF. CDR3 sequence (DNA): TGTGCCAGCAGTGCGAAGGGGACAGGGGGCGCTGGAATCTATGGCTACACCTTC.